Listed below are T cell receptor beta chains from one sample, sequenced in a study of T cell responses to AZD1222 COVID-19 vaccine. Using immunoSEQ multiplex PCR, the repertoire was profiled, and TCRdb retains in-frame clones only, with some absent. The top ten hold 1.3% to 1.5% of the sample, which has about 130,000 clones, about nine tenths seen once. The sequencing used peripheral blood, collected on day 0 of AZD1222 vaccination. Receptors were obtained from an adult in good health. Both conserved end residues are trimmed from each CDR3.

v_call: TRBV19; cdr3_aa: ASSNILGNFNNEQF
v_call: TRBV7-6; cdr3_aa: ASSLDANSPLH
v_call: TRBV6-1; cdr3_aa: ASSDRGSSYEQY
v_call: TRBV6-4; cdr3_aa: ASSDGRAGGANVLT
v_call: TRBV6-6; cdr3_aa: ASSREDEQY
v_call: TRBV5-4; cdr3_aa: ASSLDRNYGYT
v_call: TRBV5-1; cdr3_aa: ASSQTGGESPLH
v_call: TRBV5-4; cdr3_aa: ASRIKDRGRGYT
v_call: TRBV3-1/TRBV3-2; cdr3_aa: ASSSWGQSDGNTIY
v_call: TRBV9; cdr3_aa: ASRRGGSTDTQY
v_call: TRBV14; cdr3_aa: ASSRAGTGSYEQY
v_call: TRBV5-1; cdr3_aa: ASSLEQGREAF
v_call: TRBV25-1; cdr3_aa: ASSPSGPPKADTQY
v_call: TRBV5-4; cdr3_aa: ASSVRRGNTEAF
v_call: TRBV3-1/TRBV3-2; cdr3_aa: ASSQEGMGHLQAF
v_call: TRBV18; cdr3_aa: ASSPLSVSLNQPQH
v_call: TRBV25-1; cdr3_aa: ASTKGGGYT
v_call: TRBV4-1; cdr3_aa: ASYSERVEKLF
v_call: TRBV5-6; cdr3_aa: ASSLAGVGSQEAQY
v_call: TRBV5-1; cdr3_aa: ASSFGGAGPYEQY
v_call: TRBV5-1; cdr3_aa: ASKTGATTNEKLF
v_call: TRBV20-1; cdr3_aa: SASTRGNQPQH
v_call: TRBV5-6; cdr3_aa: ASSLTGAGGTEAF
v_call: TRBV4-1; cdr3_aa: ASSQDLRGYAYNSPLH
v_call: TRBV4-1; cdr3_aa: ASSQMRGLHEQF
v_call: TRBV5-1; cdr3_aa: ASRLRQGGTEAF
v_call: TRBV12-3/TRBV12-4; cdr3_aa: ASRNRGTGELF
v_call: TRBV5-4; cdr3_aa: ASSSRQGVEIEQF
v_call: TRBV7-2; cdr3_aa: ASSFPTSGVNSYEQY
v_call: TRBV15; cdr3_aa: ATSRDLFRDFQVETQY
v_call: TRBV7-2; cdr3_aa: ASSGRTGGAGEAF
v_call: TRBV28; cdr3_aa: ASSSDSYEQY
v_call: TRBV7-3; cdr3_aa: ASSSDRGNTEAF
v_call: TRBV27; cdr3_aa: ASSPGPKPYEQY
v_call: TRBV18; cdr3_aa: ASSPTAGALIGGNNEQF
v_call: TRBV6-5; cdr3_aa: ASSYSGRAGYGYT
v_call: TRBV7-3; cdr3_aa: ASSSGLADYNEQF
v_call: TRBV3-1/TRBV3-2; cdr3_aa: ASNNRDKSGELF
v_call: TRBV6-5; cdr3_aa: ASTPLAGGYNEQF
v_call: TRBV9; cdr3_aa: ASSGTGSGETQY
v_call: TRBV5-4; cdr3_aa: ASSPRTVTTGNEQF